Shown below are 27 T cell receptor beta chains from a single sample sequenced in a study of blood T cell repertoires in COVID-19. Measured with immunoSEQ multiplex PCR; TCRdb has only the in-frame clones, and not every one. The table has roughly 13,000 clones, around 69% seen once. The sample consisted of peripheral blood. The receptors shown here come from a boy aged 2 to 9 with active or convalescent COVID-19.

The rearrangement links TRBV6-6 to TRBJ1-6, with 10 bases aligning to TRBD1. J lost 10 bases, V lost 5 bases, and 8 bases had no gene match. This CDR3 contains 15 residues. Germline V gene sequence: CDR1 MNHNY, CDR2 SVGAGI (reference sequence). Written as DNA, the CDR3 is TGTGCCAGCAGTAACGACAGGGGGCGGGTGTCACCCCTCCACTTT. Amino acid sequence: CASSNDRGRVSPLHF.

V usage is TRBV19 and J usage is TRBJ2-1, with 7 bases identical to TRBD1. The length of the CDR3 is 13 residues. V trimming: 3 bases; J trimming: 7 bases; junction bases outside the gene matches: 3. Germline-derived CDR1 and CDR2 are LNHDA and SQIVND (reference sequence). In DNA, the CDR3 is TGTGCCAGTAGTATGACAGGGCTAAATGAGCAGTTCTTC. Translation gives CASSMTGLNEQFF.

V is TRBV5-1 and J is TRBJ1-2; D not certain. The V gene's germline CDR1 is SGHRS and CDR2 YFSETQ. Trimming pared 0 bases from V and 5 bases from J, leaving 8 bases between. There are 13 residues in the CDR3. In DNA form, the CDR3 reads TGCGCCAGCAGCTTGGACACGGGTTATGGCTACACCTTC. The encoded protein is CASSLDTGYGYTF. The full variable domain, with the rest looked up from reference TRBV5-1 and TRBJ1-2, is KAGVTQTPRYLIKTRGQQVTLSCSPISGHRSVSWYQQTPGQGLQFLFEYFSETQRNKGNFPGRFSGRQFSNSRSEMNVSTLELGDSALYLCASSLDTGYGYTFGSGTRLTVV.

This rearrangement joins TRBV7-2 to TRBJ2-2; D is possibly TRBD1 (6 bases). This CDR3 comprises 16 residues. Trimming removed 1 base from V and 5 bases from J, with 14 bases in between. Germline V gene lookup returns CDR1 SGHTA and CDR2 FQGNSA. The chain's CDR3 is CASSLVAGVFTGELFF. In nucleotides, the CDR3 is TGTGCCAGCAGCTTAGTTGCAGGGGTTTTTACCGGGGAGCTGTTTTTT.

The rearrangement joins TRBV19 to TRBJ2-3; a possible D gene is TRBD2 (5 bases). Deletions cut 6 bases from V and 2 bases from J, with 12 bases between. Germline loops: CDR1 LNHDA, CDR2 SQIVND (reference sequence). The CDR3 contains 14 residues. The CDR3 sequence is CASSQGRNTDTQYF. The CDR3, as DNA: TGTGCCAGTAGCCAAGGGAGAAACACAGATACGCAGTATTTT.

This clone has only one observation. The chain uses TRBV7-9 and TRBJ1-3, with D perhaps matching TRBD1 (6 bases). This CDR3 comprises 15 residues. Trimming removed 8 bases from V and 0 bases from J, with 14 bases in between. Germline CDR1 and CDR2: SEHNR and FQNEAQ (reference sequence). The CDR3 region has the DNA TGTGCCAGCGACGGTAGGGGGACCTCTGGAAACACCATATATTTT. Translated: CASDGRGTSGNTIYF.

V is TRBV27 and J is TRBJ2-1; 7 bases match TRBD1. The CDR3 extends over 14 amino acids. Trimming removed 4 bases from V and 7 bases from J; junction bases left unmatched: 7. CDR1 is MNHEY and CDR2 is SMNVEV in the germline V gene (reference sequence). CDR3: CASSWGQLINEQFF. For the CDR3, the DNA is TGTGCCAGCAGTTGGGGACAGTTGATAAATGAGCAGTTCTTC.

The V gene is TRBV14, the J gene TRBJ1-1; possibly TRBD1 for D (5 bases). This CDR3 has 19 residues. The V gene's germline CDR1 is SGHDN and CDR2 FVKESK. Trimming removed 0 bases from V and 3 bases from J, with 23 bases in between. For the CDR3, the DNA is TGTGCCAGCAGCCAAGAGGCCGGGGGTCGGTTCATGTGGTACACTGAAGCTTTCTTT. As protein: CASSQEAGGRFMWYTEAFF.

CDR3 loop: CASSGRQGKGRAEQFF. The CDR3 DNA follows: TGTGCCAGCAGCGGACGACAGGGTAAAGGTCGGGCTGAGCAGTTCTTC. The V call is TRBV7-2, the J call TRBJ2-1, with 7 bases fitting TRBD1. The V gene end was trimmed by 5 bases and the J gene end by 9 bases; junction bases not matched to a gene: 16. This CDR3 is 16 amino acids long. Germline values: CDR1 SGHTA, CDR2 FQGNSA.

A word on this clone: The identical CDR3 is also encoded by other nucleotide sequences in the sample. In DNA form, the CDR3 reads TGTGCCAGCAGGACAGGAGGCTCTGGGGCCAACGTCCTGACTTTC. Encoded protein: CASRTGGSGANVLTF. The J gene is TRBJ2-6, the V gene TRBV6-5; D possibly corresponds to TRBD1 (6 bases). The V gene lost 6 bases and the J gene lost 0 bases, with 9 bases spanning the gap. The CDR3 has 15 residues. CDR1 and CDR2 from the germline V gene are MNHEY and SVGAGI.

This chain links TRBV7-9 with TRBJ1-6, with D possibly matching TRBD1 (5 bases). The V and J ends lost 5 bases and 6 bases respectively, with 20 bases between them. Germline-derived CDR1 and CDR2 are SEHNR and FQNEAQ (reference sequence). This CDR3 spans 17 amino acids. The CDR3 DNA reads as TGTGCCAGCAGCGATCACGATGGGGCAGGGATTAATTCACCCCTCCACTTT. It is translated as CASSDHDGAGINSPLHF.

As to this clone: This CDR3 is also generated by other DNA sequences in the sample. The V and J genes are TRBV27 and TRBJ1-2, with 9 bases that match TRBD1. Germline V gene lookup returns CDR1 MNHEY and CDR2 SMNVEV (reference sequence). The junction had 1 base not matched to a gene; V was cut back by 3 bases and J by 2 bases. The CDR3 length is 14 residues. CDR3: CASSFGTGNYGYTF. The CDR3, as DNA: TGTGCCAGCAGTTTTGGGACAGGGAACTATGGCTACACCTTC.

The chain is built from TRBV27 and TRBJ1-2; possibly TRBD1 for D (6 bases). With 3 bases removed from V and 0 bases from J, the gap between germline ends came to 11 bases. The CDR3 has 15 residues. The germline V gene has CDR1 MNHEY and CDR2 SMNVEV (reference sequence). The chain's CDR3 is CASSLKGVANYGYTF. The CDR3, as DNA: TGTGCCAGCAGTTTGAAGGGGGTTGCTAACTATGGCTACACCTTC.

V usage is TRBV30 and J usage is TRBJ1-3; 9 nucleotides align to TRBD1. CDR1 and CDR2 from the germline V gene are GTSNPN and SVGIG (reference sequence). The CDR3 covers 15 residues. V gave up 2 bases and J gave up 0 bases; unmatched junction bases: 2. In DNA, the CDR3 is TGTGCCTGGAGTCGACAGGGGGACTCTGGAAACACCATATATTTT. Protein sequence: CAWSRQGDSGNTIYF.

The chain carries TRBV18 and TRBJ2-5; no clear D. This CDR3 comprises 11 residues. Trimming left V 2 bases short and J 7 bases short, with 5 bases between. Germline V gene data show CDR1 as KGHSH and CDR2 as LQKENI. DNA of the CDR3: TGTGCCAGCTCACCAGGCTGGACCCAGTACTTC. Translated: CASSPGWTQYF.

V usage is TRBV6-5 and J usage is TRBJ2-7, with 9 bases fitting TRBD1. The CDR3 loop spans 14 amino acids. CDR1 and CDR2 from the germline V gene are MNHEY and SVGAGI. V lost 6 bases, J lost 7 bases, and 10 bases stayed unmatched. The CDR3 is CASSAGTGSLEQYF. Here the CDR3 DNA reads TGTGCCAGCAGCGCCGGGACAGGGTCTCTGGAGCAGTACTTC.

The rearrangement joins TRBV4-1 to TRBJ1-5, with 10 bases identical to TRBD1. The CDR3 covers 18 residues. The germline gives CDR1 MGHRA, CDR2 YSYEKL. With 0 bases clipped from V and 7 bases from J, the junction kept 12 bases outside the gene matches. CDR3 protein: CASSQEGPGTGEDQPQHF. CDR3 bases: TGCGCCAGCAGCCAAGAGGGGCCCGGGACAGGGGAAGACCAGCCCCAGCATTTT.

V is TRBV11-2 and J is TRBJ2-2; D is possibly TRBD1 (5 bases). With 1 base removed from V and 4 bases from J, the gap between germline ends came to 19 bases. Germline CDR1 SGHAT, CDR2 FQNNGV. The CDR3 totals 18 residues. DNA for the CDR3: TGTGCCAGCAGCTTAGTAGCCTACCTCAGGGTGGGCACCGGGGAGCTGTTTTTT. Its translation is CASSLVAYLRVGTGELFF.

This clone appeared a single time. The chain has TRBV4-1 and TRBJ1-5; D perhaps matches TRBD1 (6 bases). The V and J ends lost 6 bases and 7 bases respectively, with 16 bases between them. This CDR3 is 14 amino acids long. Germline V gene lookup returns CDR1 MGHRA and CDR2 YSYEKL. The CDR3 here is CASRKAGGGQPQHF. DNA for the CDR3: TGCGCCAGCAGGAAAGCGGGGGGCGGGCAGCCCCAGCATTTT.

The V call is TRBV24-1, the J call TRBJ2-7; tentatively, D is TRBD1 (5 bases). CDR1 is KGHDR, CDR2 SFDVKD, per germline. With 6 bases removed from V and 5 bases from J, the gap between germline ends came to 13 bases. The CDR3 consists of 13 residues. The CDR3 loop reads CATSFTGAHEQYF. In nucleotides, the CDR3 is TGTGCCACCAGTTTCACAGGAGCCCACGAGCAGTACTTC.

The chain recombines TRBV2 with TRBJ1-2; D gene unclear. The CDR3 is 16 residues long. Germline CDR1 is SNHLY and CDR2 is FYNNEI. Trimming cost V 0 bases and J 4 bases, with 15 bases left between them. CDR3 bases: TGTGCCAGCAGTGAAGCGCTTCGAGAAGCCTTCTATGGCTACACCTTC. This codes for CASSEALREAFYGYTF.

This sequence joins TRBV2 and TRBJ1-6, with D maybe TRBD1 (5 bases). The CDR3 has 15 residues. Germline assignment: CDR1 SNHLY and CDR2 FYNNEI. The ends were cut back, 8 bases at V and 10 bases at J, with 21 bases in the middle. Here the CDR3 DNA reads TGTGCCAGCTTTATTCGCGGCAGGGCCAGGTCACCCCTCCACTTT. It encodes CASFIRGRARSPLHF.

V gene TRBV6-1 combines with J gene TRBJ2-3, with 9 bases identical to TRBD2. The germline V gene encodes CDR1 MNHNS and CDR2 SASEGT. V dropped 3 bases and J dropped 1; count of bases not matched to a gene: 14. This CDR3 is 19 amino acids long. The CDR3 spells CASSERREGRVVGTDTQYF. CDR3 sequence (DNA): TGTGCCAGCAGTGAGAGGCGGGAGGGCCGAGTTGTGGGCACAGATACGCAGTATTTT.

The DNA of the CDR3 is TGTGCCAGCAGCTTGAGGGGGCTGAGAAATGAGCAGTTCTTC. Translation: CASSLRGLRNEQFF. The rearrangement uses TRBV13 and TRBJ2-1; 7 bases align to TRBD1. Looked up from germline, CDR1 is PRHDT and CDR2 is FYEKMQ (reference sequence). Losses at the gene ends were 3 bases for V and 7 bases for J; bases not matched to a gene: 6. CDR3 length: 14 amino acids.

The chain links TRBV29-1 to TRBJ1-3; 8 bases line up with TRBD1. CDR3 length: 14 amino acids. CDR1 and CDR2 from the germline V gene are SQVTM and ANQGSEA. V shed 4 bases and J 8 bases; nucleotides not matched to a gene: 10. The CDR3 coding sequence is TGCAGCGTTGCGAGGACAGGGAGAAAGGACACCATATATTTT. Residues: CSVARTGRKDTIYF.

V usage is TRBV7-2 and J usage is TRBJ2-2; no reliable D call. Deletions cut 2 bases from V and 3 bases from J, with 4 bases between. The CDR3 spans 13 residues. Per the germline V gene, CDR1 is SGHTA and CDR2 is FQGNSA. CDR3: CASSLLHTGELFF. CDR3 sequence (DNA): TGTGCCAGCAGCTTACTCCACACCGGGGAGCTGTTTTTT.

The J gene is TRBJ1-4, the V gene TRBV6-1, with a weak D call TRBD1 (6 bases). This CDR3 region has 13 residues. Trimming stripped 8 bases from V and 7 bases from J, with 14 bases between. Germline V lookup: CDR1 MNHNS, CDR2 SASEGT. CDR3 sequence: CASDGGAGEKLFF. The CDR3 bases are TGTGCCAGCGACGGGGGGGCAGGTGAAAAACTGTTTTTT.